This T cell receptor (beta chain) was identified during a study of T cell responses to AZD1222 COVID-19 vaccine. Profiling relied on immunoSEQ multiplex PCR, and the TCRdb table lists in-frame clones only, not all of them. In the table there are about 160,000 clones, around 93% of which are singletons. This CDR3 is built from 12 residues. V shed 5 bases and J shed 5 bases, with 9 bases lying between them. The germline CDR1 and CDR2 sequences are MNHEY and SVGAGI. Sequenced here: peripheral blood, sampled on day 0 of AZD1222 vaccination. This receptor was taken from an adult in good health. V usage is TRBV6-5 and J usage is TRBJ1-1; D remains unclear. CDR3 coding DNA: TGTGCCAGCAGTCGAACAGAGACTGAAGCTTTCTTT. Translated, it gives CASSRTETEAFF.